This record looks at one T cell receptor (beta chain) sequence and its context. Treatment in this sample: preoperative locoregional IRX-2 cytokine immunotherapy. Samples came from a phase Ib trial of preoperative locoregional IRX-2 cytokine immunotherapy. This entry comes from a study of preoperative IRX-2 immunotherapy in early breast cancer. Germline V lookup: CDR1 SEHNR, CDR2 FQNEAQ (reference sequence). The CDR3 sequence is 11 residues long. Trimming left V 7 bases short and J 3 bases short, with 5 bases between. Measured with immunoSEQ multiplex PCR; TCRdb has only the in-frame clones, and not every one. The sample yields roughly 43,000 clones, less than 95% seen once.

This TCR was sampled from a human donor with breast cancer. The sequencing used tumor tissue, collected after IRX-2 immunotherapy. The gene calls are TRBV7-9 and TRBJ2-3; no definite D call. The CDR3 spells CASTFTDTQYF. CDR3 sequence (DNA): TGTGCCAGCACCTTTACAGATACGCAGTATTTT. Full variable domain (remainder filled in from reference TRBV7-9 and TRBJ2-3): DTGVSQNPRHKITKRGQNVTFRCDPISEHNRLYWYRQTLGQGPEFLTYFQNEAQLEKSRLLSDRFSAERPKGSFSTLEIQRTEQGDSAMYLCASTFTDTQYFGPGTRLTVL.